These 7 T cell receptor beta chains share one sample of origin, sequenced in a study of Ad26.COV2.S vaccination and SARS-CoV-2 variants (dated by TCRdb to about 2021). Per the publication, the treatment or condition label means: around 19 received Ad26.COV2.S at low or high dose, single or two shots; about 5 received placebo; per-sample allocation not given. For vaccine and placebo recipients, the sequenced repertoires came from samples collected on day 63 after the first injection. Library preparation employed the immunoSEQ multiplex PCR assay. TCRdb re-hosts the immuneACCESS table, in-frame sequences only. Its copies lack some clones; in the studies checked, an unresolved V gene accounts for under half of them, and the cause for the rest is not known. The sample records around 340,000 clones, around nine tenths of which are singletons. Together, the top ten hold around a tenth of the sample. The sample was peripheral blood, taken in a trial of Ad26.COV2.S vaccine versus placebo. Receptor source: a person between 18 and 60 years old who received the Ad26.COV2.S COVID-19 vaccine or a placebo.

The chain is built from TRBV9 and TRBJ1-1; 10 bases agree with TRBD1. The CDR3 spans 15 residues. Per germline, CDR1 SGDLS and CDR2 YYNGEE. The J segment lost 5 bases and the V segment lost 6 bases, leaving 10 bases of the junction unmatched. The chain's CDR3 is CASTVLDRGRTEAFF. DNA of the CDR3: TGTGCCAGCACCGTCTTGGACAGGGGGAGAACTGAAGCTTTCTTT.

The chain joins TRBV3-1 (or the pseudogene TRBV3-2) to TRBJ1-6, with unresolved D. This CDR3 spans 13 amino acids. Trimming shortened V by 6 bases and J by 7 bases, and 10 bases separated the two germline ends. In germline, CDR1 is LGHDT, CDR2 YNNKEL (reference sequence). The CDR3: CASRISGNSPLHF. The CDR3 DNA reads TGTGCCAGCAGAATCTCGGGGAATTCACCCCTCCACTTT.

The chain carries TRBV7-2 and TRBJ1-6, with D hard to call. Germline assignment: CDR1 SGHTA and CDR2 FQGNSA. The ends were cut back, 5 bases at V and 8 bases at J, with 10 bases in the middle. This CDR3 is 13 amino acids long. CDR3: CASSPRLDSPLHF. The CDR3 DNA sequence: TGTGCCAGCAGCCCCAGACTGGATTCACCCCTCCACTTT.

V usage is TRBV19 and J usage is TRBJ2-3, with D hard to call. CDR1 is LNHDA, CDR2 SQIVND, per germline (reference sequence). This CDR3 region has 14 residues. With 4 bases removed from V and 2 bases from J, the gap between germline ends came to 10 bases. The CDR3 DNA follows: TGTGCCAGTAGTAATCGGCGGAACACAGATACGCAGTATTTT. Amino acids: CASSNRRNTDTQYF.

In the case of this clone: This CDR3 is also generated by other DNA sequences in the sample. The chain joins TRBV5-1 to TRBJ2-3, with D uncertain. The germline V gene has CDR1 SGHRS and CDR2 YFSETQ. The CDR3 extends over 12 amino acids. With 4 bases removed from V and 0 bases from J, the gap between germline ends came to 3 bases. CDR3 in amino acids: CASSLSTDTQYF. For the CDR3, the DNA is TGCGCCAGCAGCCTAAGCACAGATACGCAGTATTTT.

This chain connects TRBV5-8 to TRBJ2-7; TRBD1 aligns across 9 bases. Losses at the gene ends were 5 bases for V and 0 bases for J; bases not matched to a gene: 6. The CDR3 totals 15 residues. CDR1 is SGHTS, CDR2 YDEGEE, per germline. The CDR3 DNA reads TGTGCCAGCAGTATACAGGGGGCGAGCTCCTACGAGCAGTACTTC. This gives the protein CASSIQGASSYEQYF.

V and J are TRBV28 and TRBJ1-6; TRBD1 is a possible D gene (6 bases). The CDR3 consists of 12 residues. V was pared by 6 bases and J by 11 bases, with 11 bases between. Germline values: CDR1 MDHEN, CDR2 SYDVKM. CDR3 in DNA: TGTGCCAGCAGAACAGGGAGTCCACCCCTCCACTTT. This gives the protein CASRTGSPPLHF.